The TCR beta chain described here comes from a study of memory CD4+ T cells and cytomegalovirus serostatus. Single viable CD3+CD4+CD8-CD45RO+ cells were sorted as the memory CD4+ T cells. Between the trimmed V and J ends, which lost 6 bases and 0 bases, there was a span of 15 bases. The CDR3 contains 16 residues. From germline, CDR1 is MNHEY and CDR2 SMNVEV (reference sequence). The repertoire was sequenced with immunoSEQ multiplex PCR; TCRdb's copy has only in-frame clones and lacks some. The sample yields approximately 47,000 clones, roughly 78% seen once. Sequencing was done on a sample of memory CD4+ T cells from blood. The sequence derives from an adult in good health and CMV-seronegative. The V call is TRBV27, the J call TRBJ2-1; D is possibly TRBD1 or TRBD2 (6 bases each). CDR3 sequence: CASRGGSRSSYNEQFF. As DNA, the CDR3 is TGTGCCAGCAGGGGGGGCAGCCGGAGCTCCTACAATGAGCAGTTCTTC.